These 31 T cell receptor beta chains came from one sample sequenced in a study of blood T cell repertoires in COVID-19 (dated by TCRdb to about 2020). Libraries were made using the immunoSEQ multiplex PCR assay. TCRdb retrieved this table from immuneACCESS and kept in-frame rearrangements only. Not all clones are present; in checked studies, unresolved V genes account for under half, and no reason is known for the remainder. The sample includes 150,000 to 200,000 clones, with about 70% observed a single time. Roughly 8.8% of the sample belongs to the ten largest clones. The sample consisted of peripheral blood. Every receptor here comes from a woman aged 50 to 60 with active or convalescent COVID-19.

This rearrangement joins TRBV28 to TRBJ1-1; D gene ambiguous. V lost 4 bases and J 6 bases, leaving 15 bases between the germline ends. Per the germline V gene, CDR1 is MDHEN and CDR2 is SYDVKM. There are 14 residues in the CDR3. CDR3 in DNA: TGTGCCAGCAGTTGGCGGATACACAAGGCTGAAGCTTTCTTT. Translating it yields CASSWRIHKAEAFF. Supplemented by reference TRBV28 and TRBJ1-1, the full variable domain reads DVKVTQSSRYLVKRTGEKVFLECVQDMDHENMFWYRQDPGLGLRLIYFSYDVKMKEKGDIPEGYSVSREKKERFSLILESASTNQTSMYLCASSWRIHKAEAFFGQGTRLTVV.

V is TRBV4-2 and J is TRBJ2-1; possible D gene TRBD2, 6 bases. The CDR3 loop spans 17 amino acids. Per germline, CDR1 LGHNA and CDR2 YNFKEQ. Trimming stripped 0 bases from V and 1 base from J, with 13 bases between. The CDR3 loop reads CASSQEVAGSSYNEQFF. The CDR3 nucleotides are TGTGCCAGCAGCCAAGAGGTGGCGGGGAGTTCCTACAATGAGCAGTTCTTC.

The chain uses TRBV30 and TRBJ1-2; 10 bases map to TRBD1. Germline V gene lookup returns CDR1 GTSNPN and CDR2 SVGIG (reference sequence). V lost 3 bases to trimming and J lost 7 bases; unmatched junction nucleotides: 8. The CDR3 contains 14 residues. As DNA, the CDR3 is TGTGCCTGGAGCTTTTCCCGGGACAGGGGTGGCTACACCTTC. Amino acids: CAWSFSRDRGGYTF.

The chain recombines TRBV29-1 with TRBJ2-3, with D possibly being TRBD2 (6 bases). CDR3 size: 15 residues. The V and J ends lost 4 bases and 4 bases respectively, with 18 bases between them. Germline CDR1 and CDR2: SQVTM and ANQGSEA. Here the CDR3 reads CSVAMAGTSSDTQYF. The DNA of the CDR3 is TGCAGCGTTGCTATGGCGGGAACCAGCTCAGATACGCAGTATTTT.

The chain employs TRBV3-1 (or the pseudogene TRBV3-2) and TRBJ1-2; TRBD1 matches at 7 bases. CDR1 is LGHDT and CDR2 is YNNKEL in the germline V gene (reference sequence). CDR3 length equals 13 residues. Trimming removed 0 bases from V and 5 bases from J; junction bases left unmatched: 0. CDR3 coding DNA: TGTGCCAGCAGCCAAGACAGGGGGTATGGCTACACCTTC. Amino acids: CASSQDRGYGYTF.

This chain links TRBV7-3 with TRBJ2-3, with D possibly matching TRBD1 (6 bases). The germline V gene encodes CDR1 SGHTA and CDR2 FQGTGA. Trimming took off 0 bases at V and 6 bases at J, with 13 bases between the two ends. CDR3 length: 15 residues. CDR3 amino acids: CASSLTGAAADTQYF. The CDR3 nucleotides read TGTGCCAGCAGCTTAACGGGGGCGGCCGCCGATACGCAGTATTTT.

CDR3 nucleotide sequence: TGTGCCAGCAGTTACTCAGGGAGCCGGAACACTGAAGCTTTCTTT. Translated, it gives CASSYSGSRNTEAFF. The chain has TRBV6-6 and TRBJ1-1; D remains ambiguous. The ends were cut back, 0 bases at V and 1 base at J, with 9 bases in the middle. Looked up from germline, CDR1 is MNHNY and CDR2 is SVGAGI (reference sequence). The CDR3 is 15 amino acids.

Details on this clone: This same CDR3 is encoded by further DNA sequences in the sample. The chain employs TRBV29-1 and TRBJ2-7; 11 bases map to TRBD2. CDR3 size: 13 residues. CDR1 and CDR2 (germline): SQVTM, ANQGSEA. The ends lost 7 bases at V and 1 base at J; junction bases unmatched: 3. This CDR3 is CSARTSGSYEQYF. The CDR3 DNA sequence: TGCAGCGCGCGGACTAGCGGGTCCTACGAGCAGTACTTC.

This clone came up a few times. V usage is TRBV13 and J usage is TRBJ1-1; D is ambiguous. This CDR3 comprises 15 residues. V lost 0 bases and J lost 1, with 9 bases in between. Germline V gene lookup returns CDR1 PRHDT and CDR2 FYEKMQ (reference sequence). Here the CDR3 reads CASSLGHTTNTEAFF. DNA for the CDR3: TGTGCCAGCAGCTTAGGTCACACAACGAACACTGAAGCTTTCTTT.

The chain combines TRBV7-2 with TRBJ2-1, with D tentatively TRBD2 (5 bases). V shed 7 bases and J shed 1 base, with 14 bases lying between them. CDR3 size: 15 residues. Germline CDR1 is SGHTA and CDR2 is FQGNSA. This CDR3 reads CASIEVSDSYNEQFF. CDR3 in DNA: TGTGCCAGCATCGAGGTTAGCGATTCCTACAATGAGCAGTTCTTC.

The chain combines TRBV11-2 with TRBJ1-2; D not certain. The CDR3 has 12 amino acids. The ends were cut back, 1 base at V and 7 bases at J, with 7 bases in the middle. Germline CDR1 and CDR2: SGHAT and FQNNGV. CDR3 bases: TGTGCCAGCAGCTTAGGAGGGCCTGGCTACACCTTC. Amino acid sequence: CASSLGGPGYTF.

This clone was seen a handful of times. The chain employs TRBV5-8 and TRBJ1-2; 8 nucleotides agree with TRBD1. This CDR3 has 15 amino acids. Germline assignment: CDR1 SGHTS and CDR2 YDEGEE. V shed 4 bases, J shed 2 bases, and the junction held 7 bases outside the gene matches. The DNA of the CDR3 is TGTGCCAGCAGCCGAGACGGACAGGGAAACTATGGCTACACCTTC. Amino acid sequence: CASSRDGQGNYGYTF.

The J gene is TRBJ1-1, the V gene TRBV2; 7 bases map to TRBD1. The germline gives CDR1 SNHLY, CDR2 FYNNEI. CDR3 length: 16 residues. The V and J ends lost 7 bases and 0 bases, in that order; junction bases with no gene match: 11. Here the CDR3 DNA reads TGTGCCAGCACCAAAGGGTGGGGACAGATGAACACTGAAGCTTTCTTT. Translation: CASTKGWGQMNTEAFF. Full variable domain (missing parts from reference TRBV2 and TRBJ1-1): EPEVTQTPSHQVTQMGQEVILRCVPISNHLYFYWYRQILGQKVEFLVSFYNNEISEKSEIFDDQFSVERPDGSNFTLKIRSTKLEDSAMYFCASTKGWGQMNTEAFFGQGTRLTVV.

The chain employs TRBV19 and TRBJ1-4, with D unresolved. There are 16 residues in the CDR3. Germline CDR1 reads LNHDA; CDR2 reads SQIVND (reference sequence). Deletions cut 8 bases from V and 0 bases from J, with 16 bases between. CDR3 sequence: CASHRRAGATNEKLFF. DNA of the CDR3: TGTGCCAGTCACCGCCGCGCGGGTGCAACTAATGAAAAACTGTTTTTT.

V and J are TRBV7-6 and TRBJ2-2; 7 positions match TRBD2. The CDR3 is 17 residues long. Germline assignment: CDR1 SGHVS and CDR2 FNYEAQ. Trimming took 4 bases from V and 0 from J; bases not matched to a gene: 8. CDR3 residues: CASSSRASGANTGELFF. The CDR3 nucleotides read TGTGCCAGCAGCTCACGAGCCAGCGGGGCGAACACCGGGGAGCTGTTTTTT. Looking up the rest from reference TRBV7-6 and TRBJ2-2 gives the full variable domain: GAGVSQSPRYKVTKRGQDVALRCDPISGHVSLYWYRQALGQGPEFLTYFNYEAQQDKSGLPNDRFSAERPEGSISTLTIQRTEQRDSAMYRCASSSRASGANTGELFFGEGSRLTVL.

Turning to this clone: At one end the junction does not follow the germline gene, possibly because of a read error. The CDR3 region has the DNA TGTGCCTGGAGCGGCAGGGCAATGCAGCTCCAGCATTTT. Encoded protein: CAWSGRAMQLQHF. This chain links TRBV30 with TRBJ1-5, with D possibly being TRBD1 (5 bases). The germline V gene encodes CDR1 GTSNPN and CDR2 SVGIG (reference sequence). The CDR3 runs 13 residues.

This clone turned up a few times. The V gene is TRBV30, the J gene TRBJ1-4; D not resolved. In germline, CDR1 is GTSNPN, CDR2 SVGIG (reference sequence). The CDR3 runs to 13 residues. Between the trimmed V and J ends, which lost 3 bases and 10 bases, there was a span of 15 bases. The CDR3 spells CAWSRDGKGKLFF. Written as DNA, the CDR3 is TGTGCCTGGAGCCGGGATGGCAAAGGAAAACTGTTTTTT.

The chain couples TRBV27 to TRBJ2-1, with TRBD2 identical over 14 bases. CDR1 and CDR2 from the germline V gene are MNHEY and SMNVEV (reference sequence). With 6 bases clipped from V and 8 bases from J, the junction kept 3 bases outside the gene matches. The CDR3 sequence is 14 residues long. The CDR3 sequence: CASRGTSGSYEQFF. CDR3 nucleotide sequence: TGTGCCAGCAGGGGGACTAGCGGGAGTTATGAGCAGTTCTTC.

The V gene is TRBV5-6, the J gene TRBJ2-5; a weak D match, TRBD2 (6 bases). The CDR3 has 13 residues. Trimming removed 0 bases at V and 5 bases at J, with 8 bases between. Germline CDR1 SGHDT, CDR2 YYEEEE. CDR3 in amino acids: CASSLGGDETQYF. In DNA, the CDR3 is TGTGCCAGCAGCTTGGGCGGGGACGAGACCCAGTACTTC.

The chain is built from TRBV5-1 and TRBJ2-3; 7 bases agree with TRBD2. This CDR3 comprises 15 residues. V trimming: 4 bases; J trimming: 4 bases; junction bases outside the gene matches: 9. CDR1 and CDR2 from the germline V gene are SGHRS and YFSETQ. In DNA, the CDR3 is TGCGCCAGCAGCCGAGGACTAGAGGCGGCAGATACGCAGTATTTT. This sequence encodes CASSRGLEAADTQYF. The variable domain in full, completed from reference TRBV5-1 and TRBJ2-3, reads KAGVTQTPRYLIKTRGQQVTLSCSPISGHRSVSWYQQTPGQGLQFLFEYFSETQRNKGNFPGRFSGRQFSNSRSEMNVSTLELGDSALYLCASSRGLEAADTQYFGPGTRLTVL.

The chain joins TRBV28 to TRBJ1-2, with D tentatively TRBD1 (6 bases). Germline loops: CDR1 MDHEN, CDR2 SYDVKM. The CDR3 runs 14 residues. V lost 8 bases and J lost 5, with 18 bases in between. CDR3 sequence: CASVRADSKYGYTF. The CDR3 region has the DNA TGTGCCAGCGTTAGGGCGGACAGCAAATATGGCTACACCTTC.

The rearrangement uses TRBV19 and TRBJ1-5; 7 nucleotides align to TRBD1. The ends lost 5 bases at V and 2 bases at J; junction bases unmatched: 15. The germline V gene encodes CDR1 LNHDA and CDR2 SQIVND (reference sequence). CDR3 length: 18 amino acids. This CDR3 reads CASSYINRGTVRNQPQHF. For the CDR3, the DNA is TGTGCCAGTAGTTACATAAACAGGGGTACGGTACGCAATCAGCCCCAGCATTTT.

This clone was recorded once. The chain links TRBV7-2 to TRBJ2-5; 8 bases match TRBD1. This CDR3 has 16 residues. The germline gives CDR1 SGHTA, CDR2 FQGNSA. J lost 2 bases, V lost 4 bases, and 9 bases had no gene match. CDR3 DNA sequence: TGTGCCAGCAGCTCCGTCGACAGGGGAGGTCAAGAGACCCAGTACTTC. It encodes CASSSVDRGGQETQYF.

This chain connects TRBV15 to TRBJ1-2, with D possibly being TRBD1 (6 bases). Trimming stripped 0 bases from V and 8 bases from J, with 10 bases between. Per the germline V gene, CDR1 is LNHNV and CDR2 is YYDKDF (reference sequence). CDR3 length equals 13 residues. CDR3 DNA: TGTGCCACCAGCAGAGATACAGGGCAGGGCTACACCTTC. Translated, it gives CATSRDTGQGYTF.

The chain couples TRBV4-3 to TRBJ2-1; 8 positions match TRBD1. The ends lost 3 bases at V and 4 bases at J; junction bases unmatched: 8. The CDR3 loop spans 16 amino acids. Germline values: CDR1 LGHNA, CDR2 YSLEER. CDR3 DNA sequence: TGCGCCAGCAGCCAGGACCCGGGACAGGAGTACAATGAGCAGTTCTTC. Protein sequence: CASSQDPGQEYNEQFF.

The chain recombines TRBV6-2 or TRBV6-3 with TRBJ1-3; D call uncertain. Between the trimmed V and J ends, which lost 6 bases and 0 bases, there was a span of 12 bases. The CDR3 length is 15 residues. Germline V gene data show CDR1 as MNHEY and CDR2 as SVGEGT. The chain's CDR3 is CASSQLWSSGNTIYF. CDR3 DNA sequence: TGTGCCAGCAGCCAACTTTGGAGCTCTGGAAACACCATATATTTT.

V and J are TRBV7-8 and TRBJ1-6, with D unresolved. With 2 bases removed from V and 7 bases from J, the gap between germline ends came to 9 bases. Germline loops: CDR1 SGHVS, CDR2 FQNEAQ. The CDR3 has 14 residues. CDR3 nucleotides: TGTGCCAGCAGCTTAAATTCCCGGAATTCACCCCTCCACTTT. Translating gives CASSLNSRNSPLHF.

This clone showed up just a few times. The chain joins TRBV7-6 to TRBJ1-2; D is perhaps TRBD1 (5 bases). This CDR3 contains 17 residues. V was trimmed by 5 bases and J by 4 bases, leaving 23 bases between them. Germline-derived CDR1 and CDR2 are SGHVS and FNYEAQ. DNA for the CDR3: TGTGCCAGCAGCCCCGGTTTTGGCCGGGGGGGTATCTATGGCTACACCTTC. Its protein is CASSPGFGRGGIYGYTF.

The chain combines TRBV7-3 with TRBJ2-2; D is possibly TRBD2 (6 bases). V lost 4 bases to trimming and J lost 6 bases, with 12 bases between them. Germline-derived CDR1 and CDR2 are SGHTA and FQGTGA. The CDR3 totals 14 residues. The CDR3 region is CASSSGGEAGELFF. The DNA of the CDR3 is TGTGCCAGCAGCTCCGGCGGGGAAGCCGGGGAGCTGTTTTTT.

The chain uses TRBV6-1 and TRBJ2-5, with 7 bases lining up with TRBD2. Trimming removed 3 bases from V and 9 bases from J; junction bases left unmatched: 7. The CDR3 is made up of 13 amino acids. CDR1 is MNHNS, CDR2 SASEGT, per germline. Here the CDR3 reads CASSEIGGGSQYF. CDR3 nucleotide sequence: TGTGCCAGCAGTGAGATCGGCGGGGGATCCCAGTACTTC.

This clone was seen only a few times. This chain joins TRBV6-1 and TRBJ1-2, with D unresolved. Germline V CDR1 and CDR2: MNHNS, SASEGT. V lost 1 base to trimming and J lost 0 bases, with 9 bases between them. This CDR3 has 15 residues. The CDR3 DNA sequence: TGTGCCAGCAGTGAAGAAGCAGGCGCTAACTATGGCTACACCTTC. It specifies CASSEEAGANYGYTF.